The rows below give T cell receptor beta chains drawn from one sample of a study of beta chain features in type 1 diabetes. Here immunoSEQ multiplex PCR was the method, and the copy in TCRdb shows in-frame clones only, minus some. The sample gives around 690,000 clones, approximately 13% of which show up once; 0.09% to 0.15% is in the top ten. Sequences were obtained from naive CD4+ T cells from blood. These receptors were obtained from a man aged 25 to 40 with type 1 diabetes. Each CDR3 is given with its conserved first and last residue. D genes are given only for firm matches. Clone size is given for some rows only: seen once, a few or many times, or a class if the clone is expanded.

TGCGCCAGCAGCCAAGATCGGGGAGCGGTCGAGCAGTACTTC	CASSQDRGAVEQYF	TRBJ2-7	NA	NA	TRBV4-3
TGCGCCAGCAGCCCGACAGGGGCCAATTCACCCCTCCACTTT	CASSPTGANSPLHF	TRBJ1-6	few	TRBD1	TRBV4-3
TGTGCCAGCAGCCCGTACACCTACGCTAACTATGGCTACACCTTC	CASSPYTYANYGYTF	TRBJ1-2	few	NA	TRBV9
TGTGCCACCAGGGACCAGCGGGGCCGAGTCCGGGGTAGTGAGCAGTTCTTC	CATRDQRGRVRGSEQFF	TRBJ2-1	few	TRBD2	TRBV2
TGTGCCAGCAGCTTAGACCGCGGGGGGTTGAACACCGGGGAGCTGTTTTTT	CASSLDRGGLNTGELFF	TRBJ2-2	NA	TRBD2	TRBV11-3
TGTGCCAGCAGCCCCCAGGGCCCTAACACCGGGGAGCTGTTTTTT	CASSPQGPNTGELFF	TRBJ2-2	NA	NA	TRBV7-9
TGCGCCAGCAGCCAAGATGGACAGGGGGCAAGGAATTCACCCCTCCACTTT	CASSQDGQGARNSPLHF	TRBJ1-6	few	TRBD1	TRBV4-3
TGTGCCAGCAGGGACGGAACGTTCGGTGGCTACACCTTC	CASRDGTFGGYTF	TRBJ1-2	NA	NA	TRBV2
TGTGCCAGCAGCGTACATACGGGGGGCACTGAAGCTTTCTTT	CASSVHTGGTEAFF	TRBJ1-1	few	NA	TRBV9
TGTGCCACCAGCTCGGTGGGTAGCACAGATACGCAGTATTTT	CATSSVGSTDTQYF	TRBJ2-3	NA	NA	TRBV15
TGCGCCAGCAGCTTCGGAGGGAACTCCTACAATGAGCAGTTCTTC	CASSFGGNSYNEQFF	TRBJ2-1	few	NA	TRBV5-1
TGTGCCAGTAGTAGGGGAGGGCTTCCGAGCTCCTACGAGCAGTACTTC	CASSRGGLPSSYEQYF	TRBJ2-7	few	TRBD2	TRBV19
TGCGCCAGCAGCCAAGGGCCAGGGGGCCCCGAGCAGTACTTC	CASSQGPGGPEQYF	TRBJ2-7	few	TRBD1	TRBV4-3
TGCGCCAGCAGCCAGGGACAGCTGCAGGGCACTGAAGCTTTCTTT	CASSQGQLQGTEAFF	TRBJ1-1	NA	TRBD1	TRBV4-3
TGTGCCAGCAGCTTAGGTCAGGCCTACTATGGCTACACCTTC	CASSLGQAYYGYTF	TRBJ1-2	NA	NA	TRBV7-9
TGTGCCAGTAGTCCGAGCTCCAGGGGGCTGGTCTATGGCTACACCTTC	CASSPSSRGLVYGYTF	TRBJ1-2	NA	TRBD1	TRBV19
TGTGCCAGCAGCACCTATTGGACACCCTTGGGCACAGATACGCAGTATTTT	CASSTYWTPLGTDTQYF	TRBJ2-3	NA	NA	TRBV11-2
TGTGCCAGCAGCGGCAGGGGTCTTTCCGAGCAGTACTTC	CASSGRGLSEQYF	TRBJ2-7	NA	NA	TRBV7-2
TGTGCCAGCAGAGTCCGGGACAGGGGGCCAGATACGCAGTATTTT	CASRVRDRGPDTQYF	TRBJ2-3	NA	TRBD1	TRBV6-6
TGTGCCACCAGCAGAGAAGCACAGGGGGTCTACGAGCAGTACTTC	CATSREAQGVYEQYF	TRBJ2-7	NA	TRBD1	TRBV15
TGTGCCAGCAGCGGTGGGGACAACAGCAATCAGCCCCAGCATTTT	CASSGGDNSNQPQHF	TRBJ1-5	NA	NA	TRBV9
TGTGCCAGCAGCACTAGCGGGGGACACGCTTTCTTT	CASSTSGGHAFF	TRBJ1-1	NA	NA	TRBV9
TGTGCCAGCAGCTCAATTCAGGGGGCCTATGGCTACACCTTC	CASSSIQGAYGYTF	TRBJ1-2	NA	TRBD1	TRBV7-9
TGTGCCAGCAGCTTGAGATTTCCAACCTCCTACAATGAGCAGTTCTTC	CASSLRFPTSYNEQFF	TRBJ2-1	NA	NA	TRBV5-6
TGTGCCAGCAGTCAAGCCCTCTCCTACGGGCAGTACTTC	CASSQALSYGQYF	TRBJ2-7	NA	NA	TRBV28
TGTGCCAGCAGCTTAGGGGCCCAGCCCCAGCATTTT	CASSLGAQPQHF	TRBJ1-5	NA	NA	TRBV7-9
TGTGCTAGCAGCTCGGACAGGGGATATGAGCAGTTCTTC	CASSSDRGYEQFF	TRBJ2-1	NA	TRBD1	TRBV7-7
TGCGCCAGCAGCCAAGATAAGCAGGCGTATGGCTACACCTTC	CASSQDKQAYGYTF	TRBJ1-2	NA	NA	TRBV4-3
TGTGCCAGCAGCTCGAGGTGGGAGCAGTTCTTC	CASSSRWEQFF	TRBJ2-1	few	NA	TRBV11-2
TGTGCCAGCAGTTTATCCTCCGGGACAGGGAATGAAAAACTGTTTTTT	CASSLSSGTGNEKLFF	TRBJ1-4	NA	TRBD1	TRBV27
TGTGCCAGCTCACCAGAGCCCGGACAGAGTTATAGCAATCAGCCCCAGCATTTT	CASSPEPGQSYSNQPQHF	TRBJ1-5	NA	NA	TRBV18
TGCAGCGTTGGCCGGGACTCCTACGAGCAGTACTTC	CSVGRDSYEQYF	TRBJ2-7	few	NA	TRBV29-1
TGTGCCAGCAGCTTGGACTCGGGTCGGTCTGGAAACACCATATATTTT	CASSLDSGRSGNTIYF	TRBJ1-3	NA	NA	TRBV5-8
TGCGCCAGCAGCTTTCGACTAGCGGGGGCCGACTCTGGGGCCAACGTCCTGACTTTC	CASSFRLAGADSGANVLTF	TRBJ2-6	few	TRBD2	TRBV5-1
TGTGCCAGCAGTTTTAGTCATAATGAGCAGTTCTTC	CASSFSHNEQFF	TRBJ2-1	few	NA	TRBV28